One sample yielded the 22 T cell receptor beta chains listed below, sequenced in a study of cytomegalovirus exposure and HLA in healthy donors. The PCR contained 60 Vbeta and 13 Jbeta primers. The protocol was immunoSEQ multiplex PCR, while the TCRdb copy is restricted to in-frame clones and leaves out a portion. The table lists some 150,000 clones, 82% of them singletons. Sequenced material: PBMCs. These receptors came from a man between 45 and 60 years old in good health and CMV-seropositive.

CDR3 sequence reads: CASTPQGLETEAFF. The CDR3 DNA reads as TGTGCCAGCACCCCCCAGGGGCTTGAAACTGAAGCTTTCTTT. The chain joins TRBV2 to TRBJ1-1; D is perhaps TRBD1 (6 bases). The germline CDR1 and CDR2 sequences are SNHLY and FYNNEI. Trimming left V 7 bases short and J 5 bases short, with 17 bases between. The CDR3 sequence is 14 residues long. The full variable domain, in which reference TRBV2 and TRBJ1-1 provide the parts outside the CDR3, is EPEVTQTPSHQVTQMGQEVILRCVPISNHLYFYWYRQILGQKVEFLVSFYNNEISEKSEIFDDQFSVERPDGSNFTLKIRSTKLEDSAMYFCASTPQGLETEAFFGQGTRLTVV.

CDR3 loop: CASSATGVYEQYF. The CDR3 nucleotides read TGTGCCAGCAGCGCGACAGGAGTGTACGAGCAGTACTTC. V gene TRBV5-4 combines with J gene TRBJ2-7, with D perhaps matching TRBD1 (6 bases). Looked up from germline, CDR1 is SGHNT and CDR2 is YYREEE (reference sequence). The CDR3 is 13 residues long. V was pared by 4 bases and J by 4 bases, with 12 bases between.

The rearrangement joins TRBV7-6 to TRBJ2-1; perhaps TRBD2 as D (6 bases). Looked up from germline, CDR1 is SGHVS and CDR2 is FNYEAQ. This CDR3 is 14 amino acids long. V dropped 4 bases and J dropped 8 bases, with 15 bases sitting between them. The CDR3 protein is CASSSQAGVYEQFF. The CDR3 coding sequence is TGTGCCAGCAGCTCCCAAGCGGGTGTTTATGAGCAGTTCTTC.

The rearrangement joins TRBV7-9 to TRBJ1-4; the D is unclear. Trimming took 6 bases from V and 5 from J, leaving 10 bases between them. The CDR3 contains 13 residues. Germline loops: CDR1 SEHNR, CDR2 FQNEAQ (reference sequence). This chain's CDR3 is CASRSSRNEKLFF. For the CDR3, the DNA is TGTGCCAGCAGATCTAGTCGAAATGAAAAACTGTTTTTT. The whole variable domain, filled in from reference TRBV7-9 and TRBJ1-4, reads DTGVSQNPRHKITKRGQNVTFRCDPISEHNRLYWYRQTLGQGPEFLTYFQNEAQLEKSRLLSDRFSAERPKGSFSTLEIQRTEQGDSAMYLCASRSSRNEKLFFGSGTQLSVL.

This clone was observed a handful of times. The sample carries other DNA sequences with the same CDR3. The chain links TRBV5-1 to TRBJ2-3; D is possibly TRBD2 (6 bases). The length of the CDR3 is 15 residues. Looked up from germline, CDR1 is SGHRS and CDR2 is YFSETQ. The V end lost 0 bases, the J end lost 2 bases, and 10 bases lay between the germline ends. The CDR3: CASSLVGGNTDTQYF. The CDR3, as DNA: TGCGCCAGCAGCTTGGTGGGGGGTAACACAGATACGCAGTATTTT.

V is TRBV5-1 and J is TRBJ2-3; D possibly corresponds to TRBD2 (6 bases). The ends were cut back, 0 bases at V and 5 bases at J, with 10 bases in the middle. The germline V gene has CDR1 SGHRS and CDR2 YFSETQ. This CDR3 has 14 amino acids. The CDR3 coding sequence is TGCGCCAGCAGCTTGGTGATGGGAGGAGATACGCAGTATTTT. As protein: CASSLVMGGDTQYF.

V and J are TRBV9 and TRBJ1-6; D not resolved. Germline assignment: CDR1 SGDLS and CDR2 YYNGEE. The V and J ends lost 4 bases and 6 bases respectively, with 8 bases between them. The CDR3 consists of 13 residues. The CDR3 protein is CASSPEGNSPLHF. The DNA for the CDR3 is TGTGCCAGCAGCCCCGAGGGTAATTCACCCCTCCACTTT.

In its sample, this clone was seen once. This chain uses TRBV9 with TRBJ1-3; perhaps TRBD1 as D (6 bases). Germline V gene lookup returns CDR1 SGDLS and CDR2 YYNGEE. CDR3 length equals 15 residues. Trimming took 0 bases from V and 1 from J, leaving 8 bases between them. The CDR3 reads CASSVEQGSGNTIYF. The CDR3 DNA follows: TGTGCCAGCAGCGTAGAGCAGGGGTCTGGAAACACCATATATTTT.

The chain combines TRBV5-1 with TRBJ1-3; D uncertain. CDR1 is SGHRS, CDR2 YFSETQ, per germline. The CDR3 has 11 residues. V was shortened by 5 bases and J by 7 bases, with 7 bases between the two germline ends. CDR3 nucleotide sequence: TGCGCCAGCAGTTCCCTTAACACCATATATTTT. Its translation is CASSSLNTIYF.

The chain uses TRBV5-6 and TRBJ2-1, with TRBD2 matching 7 bases. CDR1 is SGHDT and CDR2 is YYEEEE in the germline V gene. This CDR3 has 11 residues. The V segment lost 4 bases and the J segment 8 bases; nucleotides outside the gene matches: 0. The CDR3 DNA follows: TGTGCCAGCAGCCGGGAGGATGAGCAGTTCTTC. This encodes CASSREDEQFF.

This chain links TRBV19 with TRBJ2-7, with TRBD1 matching over 7 bases. The CDR3 has 14 residues. CDR1 and CDR2 (germline): LNHDA, SQIVND (reference sequence). J was trimmed by 2 bases and V by 6 bases; bases with no gene match: 7. CDR3 bases: TGTGCCAGTAGAGGGACGGGACAGACCTACGAGCAGTACTTC. Translation: CASRGTGQTYEQYF.

V usage is TRBV11-3 and J usage is TRBJ2-2; no clear D. The CDR3 sequence is 13 residues long. Germline loops: CDR1 SGHNT, CDR2 YENEEA. Trimming removed 1 base from V and 7 bases from J, with 7 bases in between. Here the CDR3 DNA reads TGTGCCAGCAGCTTAGTAACTTACGGGGAGCTGTTTTTT. It encodes CASSLVTYGELFF.

V is TRBV7-2 and J is TRBJ2-2; D perhaps matches TRBD1 (6 bases). Trimming cost V 5 bases and J 7 bases, with 14 bases left between them. This CDR3 spans 14 amino acids. CDR1 is SGHTA, CDR2 FQGNSA, per germline. CDR3 DNA: TGTGCCAGCAGCCCGCACAGGGTCGACGGGGAGCTGTTTTTT. The encoded protein is CASSPHRVDGELFF.

This clone has more than one count but fewer than ten. The J gene is TRBJ1-1, the V gene TRBV25-1; 7 nucleotides align to TRBD1. V lost 0 bases to trimming and J lost 3 bases; unmatched junction nucleotides: 1. The CDR3 has 14 amino acids. Germline CDR1 reads MGHDK; CDR2 reads SYGVNS. The CDR3 sequence is CASSEYGTDTEAFF. CDR3 DNA sequence: TGTGCCAGCAGTGAATATGGGACAGACACTGAAGCTTTCTTT.

The gene calls are TRBV18 and TRBJ2-7; D is perhaps TRBD2 (5 bases). V lost 5 bases and J lost 6, with 14 bases in between. The CDR3 loop spans 13 amino acids. The V gene's germline CDR1 is KGHSH and CDR2 LQKENI. This CDR3 is CASSDYPLVEQYF. The CDR3 DNA sequence: TGTGCCAGCTCAGACTATCCCTTGGTCGAGCAGTACTTC.

The chain employs TRBV29-1 and TRBJ2-3, with TRBD1 matching over 8 bases. The CDR3 runs to 15 residues. With V trimmed by 0 bases and J by 0 bases, 2 bases remained unmatched. Germline V CDR1 and CDR2: SQVTM, ANQGSEA. CDR3 DNA sequence: TGCAGCGTTGAAGACGGACAGGGAAGCACAGATACGCAGTATTTT. Amino acid sequence: CSVEDGQGSTDTQYF.

The chain joins TRBV11-2 to TRBJ2-4, with TRBD2 matching 9 bases. The germline V gene has CDR1 SGHAT and CDR2 FQNNGV. The J segment lost 6 bases and the V segment lost 6 bases, leaving 3 bases of the junction unmatched. The CDR3 runs to 13 residues. The DNA for the CDR3 is TGTGCCAGCAGGCGGGGGGGCGGAAACATTCAGTACTTC. This gives the protein CASRRGGGNIQYF.

The gene calls are TRBV5-4 and TRBJ2-5, with D perhaps matching TRBD1 (5 bases). Per germline, CDR1 SGHNT and CDR2 YYREEE (reference sequence). Deletions cut 1 base from V and 3 bases from J, with 7 bases between. The length of the CDR3 is 13 residues. CDR3 sequence reads: CASSLSREETQYF. CDR3 DNA: TGTGCCAGCAGCTTGAGCAGGGAAGAGACCCAGTACTTC.

The chain links TRBV4-1 to TRBJ1-2; TRBD1 matches at 7 bases. CDR3 size: 15 residues. Germline V CDR1 and CDR2: MGHRA, YSYEKL. V was pared by 4 bases and J by 4 bases, with 9 bases of the junction left unmatched. This CDR3 is CASSRREGAFYGYTF. The CDR3 bases are TGCGCCAGCAGCCGACGCGAGGGGGCTTTCTATGGCTACACCTTC.

The chain recombines TRBV28 with TRBJ2-7; D is uncertain. Trimming stripped 3 bases from V and 7 bases from J, with 7 bases between. Germline CDR1 reads MDHEN; CDR2 reads SYDVKM. This CDR3 has 11 amino acids. The CDR3: CASSFSYEQYF. The DNA of the CDR3 is TGTGCCAGCAGTTTCTCTTATGAGCAGTACTTC.

Points on this clone: At one end the junction does not follow the germline gene, possibly because of a read error. V usage is TRBV5-5 and J usage is TRBJ2-4; tentative D call: TRBD1 (5 bases). This CDR3 region has 10 residues. CDR1 SGHKS and CDR2 YYEKEE come from the germline V gene (reference sequence). The DNA of the CDR3 is TGTGCCAGCAGCTTTAGACAGAAGGGCTTC. Residues: CASSFRQKGF.

This clone was recorded once. CDR3 coding DNA: TGTGCTATCCGAGGGCGGGAGGGCTCAGATACGCAGTATTTT. It is translated as CAIRGREGSDTQYF. This rearrangement joins TRBV6-5 to TRBJ2-3; 9 bases match TRBD2. The CDR3 runs to 14 residues. CDR1 MNHEY and CDR2 SVGAGI come from the germline V gene.